The 12 T cell receptor beta chains given below trace back to one sample, sequenced in a study of cytomegalovirus exposure and HLA in healthy donors. TCRdb's copy holds only in-frame clones and misses some; the assay was immunoSEQ multiplex PCR. The sample contains tens of thousands of clones, roughly nine tenths of which appear only once. The sample consisted of PBMCs. These receptors all stem from a woman in her twenties or thirties in good health and CMV-seronegative.

This clone appeared a few times. V gene TRBV28 combines with J gene TRBJ1-1; D may be TRBD1 (5 bases). Looked up from germline, CDR1 is MDHEN and CDR2 is SYDVKM. CDR3 length equals 22 residues. V was pared by 4 bases and J by 1 base, with 34 bases between. For the CDR3, the DNA is TGTGCCAGCAGTTCAACATATGGGATTTGGGGGGAGGTATCCCAGAAGAACACTGAAGCTTTCTTT. Protein product: CASSSTYGIWGEVSQKNTEAFF.

This clone was observed a single time. The CDR3 DNA sequence: TGTGCCAGCAGCTTCGACGGACGTGGGCGGGGTTGGTACTTC. Residues: CASSFDGRGRGWYF. The chain carries TRBV7-2 and TRBJ2-7; tentatively, D is TRBD2 (6 bases). CDR3 size: 14 residues. Trimming took 3 bases from V and 12 from J, leaving 21 bases between them. Germline CDR1 and CDR2: SGHTA and FQGNSA. Looking up the rest from reference TRBV7-2 and TRBJ2-7 gives the full variable domain: GAGVSQSPSNKVTEKGKDVELRCDPISGHTALYWYRQSLGQGLEFLIYFQGNSAPDKSGLPSDRFSAERTGGSVSTLTIQRTQQEDSAVYLCASSFDGRGRGWYFGPGTRLTVT.

This chain links TRBV2 with TRBJ2-7, with TRBD2 matching 11 bases. From germline, CDR1 is SNHLY and CDR2 FYNNEI. CDR3 size: 13 residues. The ends lost 7 bases at V and 5 bases at J; junction bases unmatched: 4. The CDR3 loop reads CASTSLAGDEQYF. The CDR3 DNA follows: TGTGCCAGCACTTCACTAGCGGGAGACGAGCAGTACTTC.

The rearrangement uses TRBV27 and TRBJ1-2; D ambiguous. V was trimmed by 7 bases and J by 4 bases, leaving 16 bases between them. CDR1 and CDR2 from the germline V gene are MNHEY and SMNVEV (reference sequence). The CDR3 spans 14 residues. This CDR3 is CASMVWGGSYGYTF. For the CDR3, the DNA is TGTGCCAGCATGGTCTGGGGAGGGTCCTATGGCTACACCTTC.

The rearrangement uses TRBV9 and TRBJ2-1; maybe TRBD2 (6 bases). Trimming stripped 0 bases from V and 1 base from J, with 11 bases between. The CDR3 is 16 residues long. The V gene's germline CDR1 is SGDLS and CDR2 YYNGEE. CDR3 nucleotides: TGTGCCAGCAGCGTAGTACCCGGGGGATCCTACAATGAGCAGTTCTTC. Protein: CASSVVPGGSYNEQFF.

The V call is TRBV27, the J call TRBJ1-1; D is ambiguous. Germline CDR1 reads MNHEY; CDR2 reads SMNVEV (reference sequence). V was shortened by 2 bases and J by 1 base, with 17 bases between the two germline ends. The CDR3 runs to 17 residues. As DNA, the CDR3 is TGTGCCAGCAGTTTAAAATTAATCGGGTTGGGGAACACTGAAGCTTTCTTT. This codes for CASSLKLIGLGNTEAFF.

The V and J genes are TRBV6-1 and TRBJ2-1; tentatively, D is TRBD1 (6 bases). V lost 6 bases and J lost 9, with 18 bases in between. Looked up from germline, CDR1 is MNHNS and CDR2 is SASEGT. The CDR3 runs to 14 residues. The CDR3 region is CASSQTGIGGEQFF. The CDR3 nucleotides are TGTGCCAGCAGCCAAACAGGGATCGGCGGTGAGCAGTTCTTC.

The V and J genes are TRBV9 and TRBJ2-7; 9 nucleotides agree with TRBD2. J lost 6 bases, V lost 0 bases, and 10 bases had no gene match. The germline CDR1 and CDR2 sequences are SGDLS and YYNGEE. The CDR3 has 16 residues. CDR3 region: CASSVVERGRAGEQYF. Here the CDR3 DNA reads TGTGCCAGCAGCGTAGTTGAGCGCGGGAGGGCCGGCGAGCAGTACTTC.

In DNA form, the CDR3 reads TGTGCCAGCAGTGTGGACTTCCAAGAGACCCAGTACTTC. This sequence encodes CASSVDFQETQYF. The rearrangement uses TRBV28 and TRBJ2-5; the D gene is possibly TRBD2 (5 bases). Per germline, CDR1 MDHEN and CDR2 SYDVKM. The CDR3 is made up of 13 amino acids. Trimming took 5 bases from V and 1 from J, leaving 8 bases between them.

The gene calls are TRBV2 and TRBJ2-2; D is possibly TRBD1 (5 bases). CDR1 and CDR2 from the germline V gene are SNHLY and FYNNEI. The CDR3 loop spans 14 amino acids. Trimming stripped 7 bases from V and 5 bases from J, with 14 bases between. CDR3 sequence (DNA): TGTGCCAGCACTATAAGTGGGGCGACCGGGGAGCTGTTTTTT. Encoded protein: CASTISGATGELFF. Looking up the rest from reference TRBV2 and TRBJ2-2 gives the full variable domain: EPEVTQTPSHQVTQMGQEVILRCVPISNHLYFYWYRQILGQKVEFLVSFYNNEISEKSEIFDDQFSVERPDGSNFTLKIRSTKLEDSAMYFCASTISGATGELFFGEGSRLTVL.

The chain carries TRBV27 and TRBJ2-2, with a tentative D call TRBD2 (6 bases). The germline V gene has CDR1 MNHEY and CDR2 SMNVEV (reference sequence). Trimming took off 3 bases at V and 3 bases at J, with 8 bases between the two ends. The length of the CDR3 is 14 residues. CDR3 amino acids: CASSFGSDTGELFF. The CDR3 DNA reads TGTGCCAGCAGTTTCGGGAGCGACACCGGGGAGCTGTTTTTT.

The rearrangement joins TRBV14 to TRBJ2-7; D gene unclear. Trimming pared 1 base from V and 7 bases from J, leaving 5 bases between. Germline V gene data show CDR1 as SGHDN and CDR2 as FVKESK. The CDR3 extends over 11 amino acids. The CDR3 nucleotides read TGTGCCAGCAGCCAAGGAGTTGAGCAGTACTTC. It translates to CASSQGVEQYF.